These 12 T cell receptor beta chains originate from one sample sequenced in a study of CD8 T cells in ankylosing spondylitis. TCRdb re-called the 5' RACE reads through MiXCR, storing one row per CDR3 protein. The sample yields about 240,000 distinct CDR3 sequences, about 11% seen once. Sequencing input: blood, either unsorted or a sorted T cell fraction (not recorded which). Receptors were obtained from a male donor with ankylosing spondylitis or in good health (not recorded which).

CDR3 loop: CASGLKGWLFFAGELFF. As DNA, the CDR3 is TGTGCTAGTGGTTTGAAGGGCTGGCTGTTTTTCGCCGGGGAGCTGTTTTTT. The V and J genes are TRBV12-5 and TRBJ2-2; the D is unclear. Per the germline V gene, CDR1 is LGHNT and CDR2 is FRNRAP. With 2 bases removed from V and 6 bases from J, the gap between germline ends came to 19 bases. The CDR3 length is 17 residues.

This clonotype was seen repeatedly, ten times or more. This chain connects TRBV5-1 to TRBJ1-1, with 7 bases identical to TRBD1. J lost 0 bases, V lost 3 bases, and 8 bases had no gene match. The CDR3 is 16 residues long. CDR1 is SGHRS and CDR2 is YFSETQ in the germline V gene. This CDR3 is CASSSSGTAMNTEAFF. CDR3 nucleotides: TGCGCCAGCAGCTCCTCCGGGACAGCAATGAACACTGAAGCTTTCTTT. The full variable domain, rest sourced from reference TRBV5-1 and TRBJ1-1, is KAGVTQTPRYLIKTRGQQVTLSCSPISGHRSVSWYQQTPGQGLQFLFEYFSETQRNKGNFPGRFSGRQFSNSRSEMNVSTLELGDSALYLCASSSSGTAMNTEAFFGQGTRLTVV.

The chain recombines TRBV19 with TRBJ2-2; 10 bases agree with TRBD1. The CDR3 consists of 19 residues. The ends lost 7 bases at V and 1 base at J; junction bases unmatched: 15. The germline gives CDR1 LNHDA, CDR2 SQIVND (reference sequence). The CDR3 DNA reads as TGTGCCAGTATTTCACAGGGACAGGGGATAATACGGAACACCGGGGAGCTGTTTTTT. It yields the protein CASISQGQGIIRNTGELFF.

This clonotype was recorded at least ten times. The rearrangement joins TRBV6-5 to TRBJ2-1, with 11 bases matching TRBD2. The CDR3 is 17 residues long. J lost 1 base, V lost 4 bases, and 6 bases had no gene match. CDR1 and CDR2 from the germline V gene are MNHEY and SVGAGI. The CDR3 DNA reads TGTGCCAGCAGTTGGGGGACTAGCGGAGCTTCCTACAATGAGCAGTTCTTC. This translates into CASSWGTSGASYNEQFF.

The J gene is TRBJ1-1, the V gene TRBV6-6; tentatively, D is TRBD1 (5 bases). V was shortened by 6 bases and J by 0 bases, with 17 bases between the two germline ends. Germline V CDR1 and CDR2: MNHNY, SVGAGI (reference sequence). The CDR3 spans 16 residues. In nucleotides, the CDR3 is TGTGCCAGCAGCTATGTGGGGGGACGGATGAACACTGAAGCTTTCTTT. Its translation is CASSYVGGRMNTEAFF.

This clonotype came up once. V gene TRBV7-9 combines with J gene TRBJ2-7; D is ambiguous. Trimming left V 4 bases short and J 0 bases short, with 16 bases between. The CDR3 is made up of 16 amino acids. Germline V CDR1 and CDR2: SEHNR, FQNEAQ (reference sequence). This CDR3 reads CASSSSDGVPSYEQYF. The CDR3 region has the DNA TGTGCCAGCAGCTCCTCCGACGGAGTCCCCTCCTACGAGCAGTACTTC.

This clonotype appeared many times. The chain is built from TRBV10-1 and TRBJ2-3; D perhaps matches TRBD2 (6 bases). The V end lost 6 bases, the J end lost 2 bases, and 15 bases lay between the germline ends. Germline lookup yields CDR1 WNHNN and CDR2 SYGVQD (reference sequence). CDR3 length equals 15 residues. CDR3 nucleotides: TGCGCCAGCAGCACTGGACGGGGACTCACAGATACGCAGTATTTT. Translating gives CASSTGRGLTDTQYF.

V and J are TRBV5-1 and TRBJ2-3; 7 nucleotides align to TRBD1. The V gene's germline CDR1 is SGHRS and CDR2 YFSETQ. V trimming: 0 bases; J trimming: 0 bases; junction bases outside the gene matches: 4. The CDR3 is 16 residues long. The CDR3 DNA is TGCGCCAGCAGCTTGGAGGGGGCAGACAGCACAGATACGCAGTATTTT. It codes for CASSLEGADSTDTQYF.

A note on this clonotype: A much larger clone is a single base away; this may be a read error. The J gene is TRBJ2-5, the V gene TRBV7-9; D gene unclear. The V end was cut by 5 bases, the J end by 7 bases, with 17 bases between. Germline CDR1 and CDR2: SEHNR and FQNEAQ (reference sequence). The CDR3 covers 14 residues. CDR3: CASSQTQIWGTQYF. The DNA for the CDR3 is TGTGCCAGCAGCCAGACTCAAATATGGGGGACCCAGTACTTC.

This clonotype was detected a few times. The CDR3 reads CASSETDRGLDEQYF. CDR3 coding DNA: TGTGCCAGCAGCGAGACCGACAGGGGGCTTGACGAGCAGTACTTC. The chain employs TRBV28 and TRBJ2-7, with 10 bases aligning to TRBD1. V shed 6 bases, J shed 5 bases, and the junction held 10 bases outside the gene matches. This CDR3 contains 15 residues. Germline assignment: CDR1 MDHEN and CDR2 SYDVKM.

The V gene is TRBV30, the J gene TRBJ1-5; 7 nucleotides agree with TRBD1. Germline V CDR1 and CDR2: GTSNPN, SVGIG (reference sequence). The CDR3 sequence is 14 residues long. Trimming cost V 2 bases and J 5 bases; bases outside gene matches: 6. The CDR3 DNA reads TGTGCCTGGAGTAAGGGACAGAACGATCAGCCCCAGCATTTT. Translating it yields CAWSKGQNDQPQHF.

At least ten counts were recorded for this clonotype. This rearrangement joins TRBV10-3 to TRBJ2-7; TRBD2 matches 7 bases. The germline V gene encodes CDR1 ENHRY and CDR2 SYGVKD. The J segment lost 6 bases and the V segment lost 2 bases, leaving 10 bases of the junction unmatched. This CDR3 is built from 15 residues. The chain's CDR3 is CAISEQLAIDVEQYF. The CDR3 DNA follows: TGTGCCATCAGTGAGCAACTAGCGATAGATGTCGAGCAGTACTTC.